These T cell receptor beta chains were read from a single sample in a study of cytomegalovirus exposure and HLA in healthy donors. Using immunoSEQ multiplex PCR, the repertoire was profiled, and TCRdb retains in-frame clones only, with some absent. The sample shows some 110,000 clones, roughly 66% of them seen only once. What was sequenced was PBMCs. These receptors were obtained from a woman in her twenties or thirties in good health and CMV-seronegative. Both conserved end residues are part of each CDR3. A D gene is named only where the DNA matches it firmly. Only some rows state a clone size, as once, few, many or a class for expanded clones.

D	V	size	J	CDR3	DNA
NA	TRBV2	once	TRBJ1-5	CASSGGGEQPQHF	TGTGCCAGCAGTGGAGGGGGAGAACAGCCCCAGCATTTT
TRBD1	TRBV27	NA	TRBJ2-3	CASSLRRGLYDTQYF	TGTGCCAGCAGTTTAAGAAGGGGGCTTTACGATACGCAGTATTTT
NA	TRBV19	NA	TRBJ1-1	CASSVLPADTEAFF	TGTGCCAGTAGTGTCTTGCCAGCGGACACTGAAGCTTTCTTT
NA	TRBV30	once	TRBJ1-1	CAWSVNMNTEAFF	TGTGCCTGGAGCGTGAACATGAACACTGAAGCTTTCTTT
TRBD1	TRBV30	few	TRBJ1-1	CAWSDRGRGDTEAFF	TGTGCCTGGAGTGACAGGGGTAGAGGGGATACTGAAGCTTTCTTT
TRBD1	TRBV28	NA	TRBJ2-7	CASSLGQGFTYEQYF	TGTGCCAGCAGTTTGGGACAGGGCTTCACCTACGAGCAGTACTTC
TRBD1	TRBV4-3	NA	TRBJ1-4	CASSPRRAGTGIFEKLFF	TGCGCCAGCAGCCCTCGAAGGGCCGGGACAGGGATTTTCGAAAAACTGTTTTTT
TRBD2	TRBV14	NA	TRBJ2-1	CASSPYSGRFYNEQFF	TGTGCCAGCAGCCCCTATAGCGGGAGGTTCTACAATGAGCAGTTCTTC
TRBD2	TRBV11-2	NA	TRBJ2-1	CASSRTSGTLGNEQFF	TGTGCCAGCAGTCGGACTAGCGGGACTTTAGGGAATGAGCAGTTCTTC
NA	TRBV7-2	few	TRBJ1-2	CASSPGPRGNYGYTF	TGTGCCAGCAGCCCCGGTCCCAGGGGTAACTATGGCTACACCTTC
TRBD2	TRBV13	NA	TRBJ2-7	CASSSGLAATGEQYF	TGTGCCAGCAGCTCCGGACTAGCCGCCACCGGGGAGCAGTACTTC
TRBD1	TRBV6-1	few	TRBJ1-5	CASSGTADQPQHF	TGTGCCAGCAGCGGGACAGCCGATCAGCCCCAGCATTTT
NA	TRBV11-2	NA	TRBJ2-2	CASSSVRGSGELFF	TGTGCCAGCAGCTCCGTAAGGGGTTCCGGGGAGCTGTTTTTT
NA	TRBV10-2	NA	TRBJ2-3	CASSPDRSKDTQYF	TGCGCCAGCTCACCCGACAGGAGCAAGGATACGCAGTATTTT
NA	TRBV23-1	NA	TRBJ2-1	CASSQFLSRCEQFF	TGCGCCAGCAGTCAGTTCCTCTCTAGGTGTGAGCAGTTCTTC
NA	TRBV7-9	few	TRBJ2-3	CASSLTGIDTQYF	TGTGCCAGCAGCTTAACGGGAATAGATACGCAGTATTTT
TRBD2	TRBV15	NA	TRBJ2-7	CATSRGPGLGSYEQYF	TGTGCCACCAGCAGAGGGCCGGGACTAGGCTCCTACGAGCAGTACTTC
NA	TRBV7-2	once	TRBJ1-1	CASSQQANTEAFF	TGTGCCAGCAGCCAACAGGCGAACACTGAAGCTTTCTTT
NA	TRBV28	NA	TRBJ1-2	CASSPRQVLYGYTF	TGTGCCAGCAGTCCAAGACAGGTTCTTTATGGCTACACCTTC
NA	TRBV28	NA	TRBJ1-5	CASSLQGTRHQPQHF	TGTGCCAGCAGTCTTCAGGGGACCCGCCATCAGCCCCAGCATTTT
NA	TRBV6-6	NA	TRBJ1-1	CASSPSQSLNTEAFF	TGTGCCAGCAGTCCCTCACAGAGTCTGAACACTGAAGCTTTCTTT
TRBD1	TRBV7-9	NA	TRBJ2-7	CASSKGQGAIDEQYF	TGTGCCAGCAGCAAAGGACAGGGGGCGATTGACGAGCAGTACTTC
TRBD1	TRBV6-5	NA	TRBJ1-5	CASSRTGYFQPQHF	TGTGCCAGCAGTAGGACAGGGTATTTCCAGCCCCAGCATTTT
NA	TRBV11-2	NA	TRBJ1-1	CASSLGATEAFF	TGTGCCAGCAGCTTAGGGGCGACTGAAGCTTTCTTT
TRBD1	TRBV29-1	NA	TRBJ1-1	CSERTGMNTEAFF	TGCAGCGAGAGGACAGGGATGAACACTGAAGCTTTCTTT